Below, 17 T cell receptor beta chains from the same sample are listed, as sequenced in a study of T cell clonality in common variable immunodeficiency. Repertoires were generated with immunoSEQ multiplex PCR, while TCRdb's copy carries only in-frame clones and drops some. Observed in the sample are about 60,000 clones, none of them singletons. Sequenced material: peripheral blood mononuclear cells. These receptors were collected from a person aged 18 to 75 in good health.

This clone was detected many times. The read ends 3 residues shy of where the CDR3 ends; the end is completed using the germline J gene. This chain joins TRBV5-1 and TRBJ1-6; D is unclear. Germline values: CDR1 SGHRS, CDR2 YFSETQ. The ends were cut back, 0 bases at V and 8 bases at J, with 6 bases in the middle. CDR3 size: 13 residues. The DNA read from the CDR3 is TGCGCCAGCAGCTTGGCCGGGGATTCACCC. Amino acid sequence: CASSLAGDSP. The entire CDR3 sequence reads CASSLAGDSPLHF.

This clone was recorded at least ten times. The read gets to within 3 residues of the CDR3 end, and the germline J gene fills in the rest. The chain recombines TRBV5-1 with TRBJ2-2; D might be TRBD1 (5 bases). V lost 3 bases, J lost 7 bases, and 13 bases lay in between. There are 14 residues in the CDR3. Germline values: CDR1 SGHRS, CDR2 YFSETQ. The CDR3 here is CASSWARADGELFF. CDR3 DNA, as far as it was read: TGCGCCAGCAGCTGGGCCAGGGCGGACGGGGAG. Based on the CDR3 plus reference TRBV5-1 and TRBJ2-2, the full variable domain is KAGVTQTPRYLIKTRGQQVTLSCSPISGHRSVSWYQQTPGQGLQFLFEYFSETQRNKGNFPGRFSGRQFSNSRSEMNVSTLELGDSALYLCASSWARADGELFFGEGSRLTVL.

At least ten counts were recorded for this clone. The CDR3 sequence: CASSIPGVETQYF. CDR3 DNA (partial): TGTGCCAGTAGTATTCCAGGTGTGGAGACC. The V call is TRBV19, the J call TRBJ2-5; D is ambiguous. The DNA ends 3 residues before the CDR3 does, and the rest of the CDR3 is filled in from the germline J gene. The V gene's germline CDR1 is LNHDA and CDR2 SQIVND (reference sequence). The CDR3 loop spans 13 amino acids. Between the trimmed V and J ends, which lost 3 bases and 5 bases, there was a span of 10 bases. Full variable domain (rest looked up from reference TRBV19 and TRBJ2-5): DGGITQSPKYLFRKEGQNVTLSCEQNLNHDAMYWYRQDPGQGLRLIYYSQIVNDFQKGDIAEGYSVSREKKESFPLTVTSAQKNPTAFYLCASSIPGVETQYFGPGTRLLVL.

This clone has a handful of counts. The sequenced fragment ends 3 residues before the CDR3 boundary, so the rest is inferred from the germline J gene. This chain links TRBV11-3 with TRBJ1-3, with a possible D match to TRBD1 (5 bases). Germline V gene lookup returns CDR1 SGHNT and CDR2 YENEEA. V was shortened by 4 bases and J by 2 bases, with 12 bases between the two germline ends. There are 15 residues in the CDR3. The part of the CDR3 DNA that was read is TGTGCCAGCAGCTCGCAGGGAGTTGCTGGAAACACC. It translates to CASSSQGVAGNT. The entire CDR3 is CASSSQGVAGNTIYF.

This clone was seen many times. The likely explanation is a read error, given a far larger clone one base away. From the germline J gene comes the end of the CDR3, since the read stops 3 residues before it. Other nucleotide sequences from this sample produce the same CDR3. The rearrangement uses TRBV7-9 and TRBJ1-1; D is possibly TRBD1 (6 bases). CDR1 and CDR2 (germline): SEHNR, FQNEAQ (reference sequence). The CDR3 covers 13 residues. The V end lost 5 bases, the J end lost 1 base, and 8 bases lay between the germline ends. The CDR3 DNA, read in part, is TGTGCCAGCAGCCCGACAGGGAACACTGAA. This translates into CASSPTGNTE. The full CDR3 reads CASSPTGNTEAFF.

Worth noting for this clone: The read is 3 residues too short to cover the CDR3 end, so that end is filled in from the germline J gene. The chain has TRBV7-2 and TRBJ1-5; 7 nucleotides line up with TRBD1. CDR3 size: 14 residues. J gave up 7 bases and V 5 bases, and 8 bases lay outside the gene matches. Germline V gene lookup returns CDR1 SGHTA and CDR2 FQGNSA. CDR3 amino acids: CASSLETGRQPQHF. The part of the CDR3 DNA that was read is TGTGCCAGCAGCCTGGAGACAGGGAGGCAGCCC.

Concerning this clone: The CDR3 end is not reached by the read, which stops 3 residues before it; the germline J gene fills it in. The chain combines TRBV5-1 with TRBJ1-1; possibly TRBD1 for D (6 bases). Trimming removed 4 bases from V and 1 base from J, with 20 bases in between. The CDR3 has 17 residues. CDR1 is SGHRS and CDR2 is YFSETQ in the germline V gene. This CDR3 is CASSLKGQPRSNTEAFF. The sequenced part of the CDR3 DNA is TGCGCCAGCAGCCTAAAGGGACAACCCCGCTCGAACACTGAA.

This clone was detected ten times or more. The missing CDR3 end, 3 residues past where the read stops, is filled in from the germline J gene. The chain links TRBV7-6 to TRBJ1-1, with 10 bases lining up with TRBD1. V was clipped by 2 bases and J by 5 bases; unmatched bases: 5. Germline V CDR1 and CDR2: SGHVS, FNYEAQ. The CDR3 is 15 amino acids. The DNA read from the CDR3 is TGTGCCAGCAGCTTACGGGGACAGGGGAGGACTGAA. This gives the protein CASSLRGQGRTE. Given in full, the CDR3 is CASSLRGQGRTEAFF.

Worth noting for this clone: The read finishes 3 residues shy of the CDR3 end, and the germline J gene is used to complete it. The rearrangement joins TRBV5-1 to TRBJ2-7, with D possibly matching TRBD2 (7 bases). The germline V gene encodes CDR1 SGHRS and CDR2 YFSETQ. There are 14 residues in the CDR3. With 4 bases removed from V and 6 bases from J, the gap between germline ends came to 17 bases. CDR3 bases read: TGCGCCAGCAGCACAGGGACTATCTCTCTCGAG. Translated, it gives CASSTGTISLE. The full-length CDR3 reads as CASSTGTISLEQYF.

This clone was found many times. The read terminates 3 residues before the CDR3 end, so the remaining end is supplied by the germline J gene. Distinct nucleotide sequences in the sample also encode this CDR3. The chain is built from TRBV20-1 and TRBJ2-5; D is perhaps TRBD1 (5 bases). Per germline, CDR1 DFQATT and CDR2 SNEGSKA (reference sequence). This CDR3 region has 16 residues. Trimming took off 0 bases at V and 5 bases at J, with 19 bases between the two ends. CDR3 DNA, as far as it was read: TGCAGTGCTAGAGATCAGCGCAGGTCCTCAGGGGAGACC. Its protein is CSARDQRRSSGET. The full CDR3 reads CSARDQRRSSGETQYF.

This clone was counted many times. The read ends 3 residues early relative to the CDR3; the germline J gene fills the gap. The chain recombines TRBV5-4 with TRBJ1-2, with D possibly being TRBD1 (6 bases). The CDR3 sequence is 15 residues long. Germline V gene lookup returns CDR1 SGHNT and CDR2 YYREEE (reference sequence). Trimming removed 2 bases at V and 4 bases at J, with 15 bases between. The sequenced CDR3 bases are TGTGCCAGCAGCTTCCTTCTGGACAGACCCTATGGC. This gives the protein CASSFLLDRPYG. The whole CDR3 region reads CASSFLLDRPYGYTF.

This clone was found many times. The sequenced CDR3 bases are TGCGCCAGCAGCTGGGACAGCTTCTACGAG. This codes for CASSWDSFYE. The whole CDR3 sequence is CASSWDSFYEQYF. This chain links TRBV5-1 with TRBJ2-7, with 7 bases lining up with TRBD1. Sequencing ends 3 residues short of the CDR3 end; the germline J gene provides the rest. CDR1 is SGHRS and CDR2 is YFSETQ in the germline V gene. V lost 3 bases to trimming and J lost 3 bases; unmatched junction nucleotides: 3. The CDR3 consists of 13 residues.

Worth noting for this clone: The observed sequence ends 3 residues before the CDR3 terminus, with the missing tail filled in from the germline J gene. The chain uses TRBV5-4 and TRBJ1-6, with no clear D. Germline V CDR1 and CDR2: SGHNT, YYREEE (reference sequence). V was pared by 0 bases and J by 4 bases, with 5 bases between. The CDR3 runs to 14 residues. CDR3 loop: CASSLEGYNSPLHF. The part of the CDR3 DNA that was read is TGTGCCAGCAGCTTGGAAGGGTATAATTCACCC.

As to this clone: The CDR3 end is not reached by the read, which stops 3 residues before it; the germline J gene fills it in. The chain recombines TRBV2 with TRBJ2-5; D is ambiguous. The V gene's germline CDR1 is SNHLY and CDR2 FYNNEI. With 8 bases removed from V and 5 bases from J, the gap between germline ends came to 12 bases. The CDR3 runs 12 residues. Partial CDR3 DNA: TGTGCCAGCGACTCCCCGAGGGAGACC. It encodes CASDSPRET. The whole CDR3 protein reads CASDSPRETQYF. The variable domain in full, with the rest retrieved from reference TRBV2 and TRBJ2-5, is EPEVTQTPSHQVTQMGQEVILRCVPISNHLYFYWYRQILGQKVEFLVSFYNNEISEKSEIFDDQFSVERPDGSNFTLKIRSTKLEDSAMYFCASDSPRETQYFGPGTRLLVL.

This clone was observed many times. The read terminates 3 residues ahead of where the CDR3 ends, so the germline J gene completes it. The chain joins TRBV19 to TRBJ2-7; 12 bases agree with TRBD2. V lost 9 bases to trimming and J lost 6 bases; unmatched junction nucleotides: 6. CDR1 and CDR2 (germline): LNHDA, SQIVND (reference sequence). CDR3 length: 13 residues. CDR3 DNA (partial): TGTGCCAGCATGACTAGCGGGAGTGGCGAG. Translation: CASMTSGSGE. The full-length CDR3 reads as CASMTSGSGEQYF.

There are many counts of this clone. The read ends 3 residues shy of where the CDR3 ends; the end is completed using the germline J gene. The chain links TRBV20-1 to TRBJ2-1; TRBD2 agrees at 13 bases. Germline V CDR1 and CDR2: DFQATT, SNEGSKA (reference sequence). This CDR3 region has 15 residues. The V segment lost 7 bases and the J segment 0 bases; nucleotides outside the gene matches: 3. The CDR3 loop is CSEGTSGTSYNEQFF. The sequenced part of the CDR3 DNA is TGCAGTGAGGGGACTAGCGGGACCTCCTACAATGAG.

This clone occurred many times. The read ends 3 residues early relative to the CDR3; the germline J gene fills the gap. The chain has TRBV2 and TRBJ2-1; weak D call: TRBD1 (6 bases). V lost 6 bases to trimming and J lost 4 bases, with 13 bases between them. This CDR3 spans 14 amino acids. The germline V gene has CDR1 SNHLY and CDR2 FYNNEI. The sequenced CDR3 bases are TGTGCCAGCAGAGGCAGGGGCTGGTACAATGAG. Its protein product is CASRGRGWYNE. The CDR3 reads in full as CASRGRGWYNEQFF.